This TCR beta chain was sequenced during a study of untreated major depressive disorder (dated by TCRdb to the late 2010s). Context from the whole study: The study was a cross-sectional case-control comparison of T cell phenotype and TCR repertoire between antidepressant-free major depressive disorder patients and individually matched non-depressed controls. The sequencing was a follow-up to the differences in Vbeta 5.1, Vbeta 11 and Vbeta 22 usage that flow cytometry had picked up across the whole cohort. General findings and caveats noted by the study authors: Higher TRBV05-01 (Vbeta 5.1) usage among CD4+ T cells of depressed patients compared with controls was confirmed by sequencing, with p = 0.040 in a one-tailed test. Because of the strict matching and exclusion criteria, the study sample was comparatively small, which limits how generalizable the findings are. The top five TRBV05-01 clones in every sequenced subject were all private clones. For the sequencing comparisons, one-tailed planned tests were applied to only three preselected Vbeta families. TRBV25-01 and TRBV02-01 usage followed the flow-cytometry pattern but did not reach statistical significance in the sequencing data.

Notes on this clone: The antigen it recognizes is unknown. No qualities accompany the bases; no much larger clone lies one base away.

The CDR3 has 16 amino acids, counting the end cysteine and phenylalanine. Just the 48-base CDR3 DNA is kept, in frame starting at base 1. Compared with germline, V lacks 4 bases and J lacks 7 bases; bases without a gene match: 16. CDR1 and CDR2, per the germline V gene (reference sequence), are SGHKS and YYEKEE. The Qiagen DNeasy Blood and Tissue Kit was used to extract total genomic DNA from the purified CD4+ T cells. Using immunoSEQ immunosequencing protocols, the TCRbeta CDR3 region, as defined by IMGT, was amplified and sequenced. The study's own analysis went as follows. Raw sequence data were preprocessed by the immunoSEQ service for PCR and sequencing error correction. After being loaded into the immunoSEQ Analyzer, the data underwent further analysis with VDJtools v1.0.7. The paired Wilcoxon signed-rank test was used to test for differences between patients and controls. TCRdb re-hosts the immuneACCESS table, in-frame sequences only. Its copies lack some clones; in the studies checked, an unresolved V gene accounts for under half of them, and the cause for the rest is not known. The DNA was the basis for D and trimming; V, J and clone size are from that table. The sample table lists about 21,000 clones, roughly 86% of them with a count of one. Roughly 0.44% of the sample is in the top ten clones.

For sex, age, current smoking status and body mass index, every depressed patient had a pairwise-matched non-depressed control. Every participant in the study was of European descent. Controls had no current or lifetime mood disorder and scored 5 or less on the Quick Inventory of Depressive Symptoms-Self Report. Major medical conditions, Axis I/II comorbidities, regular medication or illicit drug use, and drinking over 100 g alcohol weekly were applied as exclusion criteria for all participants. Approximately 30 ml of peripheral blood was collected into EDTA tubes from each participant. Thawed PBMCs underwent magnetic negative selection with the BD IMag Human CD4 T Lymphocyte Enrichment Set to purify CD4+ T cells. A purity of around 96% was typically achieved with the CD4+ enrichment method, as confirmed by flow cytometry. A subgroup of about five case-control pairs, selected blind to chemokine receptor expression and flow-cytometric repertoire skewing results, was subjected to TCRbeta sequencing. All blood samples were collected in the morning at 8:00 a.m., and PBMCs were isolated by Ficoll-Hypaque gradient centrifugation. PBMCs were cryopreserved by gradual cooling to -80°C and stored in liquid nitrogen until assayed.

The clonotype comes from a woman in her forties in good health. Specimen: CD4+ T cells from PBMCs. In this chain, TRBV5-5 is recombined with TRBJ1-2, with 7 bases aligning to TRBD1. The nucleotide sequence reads TGTGCCAGCAGCCAGGAGGGGAGGGGGCGATTTCGTGGCTACACCTTC. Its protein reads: CASSQEGRGRFRGYTF.